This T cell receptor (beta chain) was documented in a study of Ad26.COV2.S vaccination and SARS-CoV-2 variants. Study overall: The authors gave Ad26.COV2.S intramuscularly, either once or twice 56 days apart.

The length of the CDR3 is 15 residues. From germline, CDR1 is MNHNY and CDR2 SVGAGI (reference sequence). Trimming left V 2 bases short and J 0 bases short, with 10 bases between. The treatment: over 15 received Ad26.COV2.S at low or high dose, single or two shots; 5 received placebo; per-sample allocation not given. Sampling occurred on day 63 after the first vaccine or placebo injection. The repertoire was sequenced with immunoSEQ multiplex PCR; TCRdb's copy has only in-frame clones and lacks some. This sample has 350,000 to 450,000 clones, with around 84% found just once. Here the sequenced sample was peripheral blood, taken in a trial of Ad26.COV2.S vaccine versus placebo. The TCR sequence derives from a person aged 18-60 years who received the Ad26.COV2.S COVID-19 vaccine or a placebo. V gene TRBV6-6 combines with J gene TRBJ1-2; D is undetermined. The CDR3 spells CASSYMADPNYGYTF. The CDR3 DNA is TGTGCCAGCAGTTACATGGCAGACCCTAACTATGGCTACACCTTC.